Included here is one TCR beta chain sequence, with context. With 6 bases clipped from V and 5 bases from J, the junction kept 13 bases outside the gene matches. CDR3 size: 17 residues. The V gene's germline CDR1 is MNHEY and CDR2 SVGEGT. These data originate in a study of blood T cell repertoires in COVID-19. Sequencing was performed with immunoSEQ multiplex PCR; in TCRdb, only in-frame clones are kept and a portion is missing. Of some 100,000 clones listed, about 88% are singletons. The source of this sequence is a woman of 80 years or more with active COVID-19. The rearrangement links TRBV6-2 or TRBV6-3 to TRBJ2-2; 9 bases are a match to TRBD2. The material sequenced was peripheral blood. As DNA, the CDR3 is TGTGCCAGCAGCCCTTTTAGCGGGAGTAGTAGGACCGGGGAGCTGTTTTTT. It translates to CASSPFSGSSRTGELFF.